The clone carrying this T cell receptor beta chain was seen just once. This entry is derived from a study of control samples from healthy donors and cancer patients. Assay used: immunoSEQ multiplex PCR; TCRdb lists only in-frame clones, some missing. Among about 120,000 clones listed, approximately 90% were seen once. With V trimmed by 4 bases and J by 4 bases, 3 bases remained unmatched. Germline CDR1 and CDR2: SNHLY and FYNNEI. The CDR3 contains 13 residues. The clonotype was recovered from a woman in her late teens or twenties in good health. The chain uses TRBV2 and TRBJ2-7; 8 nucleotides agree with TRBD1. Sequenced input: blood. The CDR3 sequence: CASSAGGFYEQYF. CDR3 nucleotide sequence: TGTGCCAGCAGTGCAGGGGGCTTTTACGAGCAGTACTTC. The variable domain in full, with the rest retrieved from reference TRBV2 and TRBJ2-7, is EPEVTQTPSHQVTQMGQEVILRCVPISNHLYFYWYRQILGQKVEFLVSFYNNEISEKSEIFDDQFSVERPDGSNFTLKIRSTKLEDSAMYFCASSAGGFYEQYFGPGTRLTVT.